The sequence of this TCR beta chain was determined in a study of shared clonotypes between healthy human individuals (dated by TCRdb to the early 2020s). In terms of the full investigation: Three men and two women, aged 18 to 49 years, made up the cohort. For each donor, CD4 naive and CD4 memory were each run on three plates, CD8 naive on two plates, and CD8 memory on one plate. Blood TCR repertoires of about 5 healthy adults were deeply sequenced to estimate repertoire size and the extent of clonotype sharing between individuals. Libraries were prepared and TCR repertoires were sequenced by different laboratories using diverse techniques, in order to increase sequencing depth and limit assay-specific biases. Between about 0.9 and 9 billion PBMCs per donor were obtained by leukapheresis. Overall results and qualifications from the work: Compared with non-shared clonotypes, clonotypes shared by all four sorted-subset donors had higher generation probabilities. Pairwise subsampling led to the expectation that sequencing depth would affect the degree of clonotype sharing among donors. Sampling was restricted to blood, and TCR repertoires in tissue are likely to differ from TCR repertoires in blood. About 4.5% of naive CD4, 3.5% of naive CD8, approximately 2% of memory CD4, and roughly 0.4% of memory CD8 clonotypes were shared across several donors. Because the study included a small number of donors, the genetic and exposure-history diversity represented was limited. Larger estimated clonotype richness was generally found for naive subsets than for memory subsets. Even with the large sequencing depth, rarefaction of the sorted-subset datasets indicated that sequencing was incomplete.

Using the deep immunoSEQ assay, TCR CDR3 regions were amplified from genomic DNA by multiplex PCR. Genomic DNA extracted from each cell subset was distributed evenly over all wells of several immunoSEQ 96-well plates, and each plate served as one replicate. For sorted subsets, each replicate PCR was loaded with approximately 190 ng genomic DNA, equivalent to 30,000 to 35,000 T cell genomes. Purified libraries were measured with a Qubit 3.0 fluorometer, size-checked on a Bioanalyzer 2100, and measured again with the KAPA Library Quantification kit. A separate single-read 150-cycle Illumina NextSeq 550 flow cell was used to sequence each immunoSEQ 96-well plate. Processing in the source paper ran as follows. The immunoSEQ output contained only junctional sequences without quality scores, so filtering could not match that applied to full-length reads. Sequences were annotated with PyIR, a Python wrapper for IgBLAST v1.9, using IMGT germline references to assign V/J genes and CDR3. Reads were removed for weak V/J assignments (E-value above 1e-6), missing CDR3, stop codons, out-of-frame junctions, or ambiguous translated residues. V3J clonotypes were defined by identical inferred V gene, J gene, and CDR3 amino acid sequence. The percentage overlap between two repertoires was calculated by dividing the number of shared unique clonotypes by the size of the smaller repertoire. Richness of each repertoire was evaluated using RTK rarefaction, the Chao1 estimator, and Recon v2.1 estimates of unobserved clonotypes. For all TCRbeta clonotypes obtained by the gDNA method from a handful of donors, generation probabilities were computed with OLGA. Here the immuneACCESS table is served through TCRdb, limited to in-frame sequences with V and J called. Missing clones are a known gap in these copies; in checked studies unresolved V genes cover under half, and the rest lacks a known reason. The V and J calls and the clone size are those of that table, but D and trimming were determined from the DNA. The sample table contains more than 200,000 clones; only one count was recorded for 65% of them. The ten largest clones represent roughly 10% of the sample.

Per the germline V gene, SGHRS is the CDR1 and YFSETQ is the CDR2. The CDR3 sequence holds 17 residues, the cysteine and phenylalanine included. The entry retains the CDR3 DNA only, 51 bases that are in frame from base 1. The germline V and J ends show losses of 4 bases and 4 bases respectively, and no gene match explains 9 bases of the junction. This clone came up a few times. Its antigen target is currently unknown. The input lacks base qualities; no much larger clone sits a single base away. The donors were healthy, HIV-negative adults with no recently reported acute infections or vaccinations. Every donor was a Caucasian adult residing in Nashville, Tennessee, USA. Magnetic negative selection was used to enrich CD4+ T cells, after which naive cells were positively selected on CD45RA and the negative fraction became the memory subset. Blood was collected by leukapheresis, and PBMCs were isolated by Ficoll-Histopaque density gradient centrifugation and then cryopreserved in liquid nitrogen vapor phase. Analytical flow cytometry was used to check the purity and quantity of every magnetically sorted T cell population. From each sorted fraction, genomic DNA was isolated and quantified by UV absorbance on a Nanodrop 2000c.

Sequenced: memory CD4+ T cells sorted from blood. The sample's cell subset or site label, decoded: CD45RA-negative fraction. This chain is built from TRBV5-1 and TRBJ2-2; TRBD2 matches 11 bases in the middle. The sequence came from a man younger than 45 in good health. The CDR3 has the sequence CASSPDKTSGVTGELFF. At the DNA level, the sequence is TGCGCCAGCAGCCCGGACAAGACTAGCGGGGTCACCGGGGAGCTGTTTTTT. Full variable domain (CDR3 extended with the reference TRBV5-1 and TRBJ2-2 proteins): KAGVTQTPRYLIKTRGQQVTLSCSPISGHRSVSWYQQTPGQGLQFLFEYFSETQRNKGNFPGRFSGRQFSNSRSEMNVSTLELGDSALYLCASSPDKTSGVTGELFFGEGSRLTVL.